This T cell receptor (beta chain) stems from a study of shared clonotypes between healthy human individuals. Study at large: Three plates were used per donor for CD4 naive, three for CD4 memory, two for CD8 naive and one for CD8 memory. Findings of the study overall: Estimated richness was generally greater in naive than memory subsets.

A remark on this clone: What it binds is not known. At the DNA level, this CDR3 is encoded by other sequences in the same sample as well.

The ends lost 0 bases at V and 5 bases at J; junction bases unmatched: 4. Germline CDR1 is MNHEY and CDR2 is SVGAGI. The CDR3 runs to 16 residues. Generated by immunoSEQ multiplex PCR, the TCRdb table keeps only in-frame clones and is missing some. Of about 2.4 million clones detected, about 92% appear once; the ten largest clones hold under 0.15%. The sequence derives from a man between 18 and 29 years old in good health. Source material: naive CD4+ T cells sorted from blood. Subset described: CD45RA+ positively selected. This chain joins TRBV6-5 and TRBJ2-2, with 9 bases that match TRBD2. The CDR3 loop is CASSYSSGSGTGELFF. DNA for the CDR3: TGTGCCAGCAGTTACTCTAGCGGGAGCGGTACCGGGGAGCTGTTTTTT.